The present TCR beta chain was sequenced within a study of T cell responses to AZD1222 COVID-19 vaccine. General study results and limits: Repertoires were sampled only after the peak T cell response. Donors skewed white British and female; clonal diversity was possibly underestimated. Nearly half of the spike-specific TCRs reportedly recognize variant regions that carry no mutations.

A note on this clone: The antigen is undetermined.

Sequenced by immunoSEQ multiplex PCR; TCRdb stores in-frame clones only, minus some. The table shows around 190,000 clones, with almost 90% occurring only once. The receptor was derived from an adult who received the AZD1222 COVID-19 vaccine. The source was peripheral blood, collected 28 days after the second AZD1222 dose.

The CDR3 is CASKGSGDTEAFF. The CDR3 DNA sequence: TGCGCCAGCAAAGGGTCGGGGGACACTGAAGCTTTCTTT. V usage is TRBV10-2 and J usage is TRBJ1-1; TRBD1 might be the D (5 bases). Germline V CDR1 and CDR2: WSHSY, SAAADI. The germline V and J ends were trimmed by 7 bases and 3 bases, with 12 bases remaining between them. The CDR3 runs 13 residues.